Included here is one T cell receptor beta chain sequence, with context. The data are from a study of blood T cell repertoires in COVID-19. Overall study: The origin of the acute and convalescent COVID-19 samples was the United States, Italy and Spain. Nucleic acid was either cDNA or gDNA, and it came from T cells, B-cell-depleted T cells, or PBMCs.

The participants were between roughly 18 and 90 years old and came from 24 US areas. Participant-given clinical history determined each cohort assignment. Losses at the gene ends were 4 bases for V and 5 bases for J; bases not matched to a gene: 4. This CDR3 has 14 amino acids. Germline values: CDR1 WSHSY, CDR2 SAAADI. Profiling relied on immunoSEQ multiplex PCR, and the TCRdb table lists in-frame clones only, not all of them. Of 200,000 to 250,000 clones in the sample, about 88% are singletons; the top ten hold around 2.6%. The J gene is TRBJ2-7, the V gene TRBV10-2; 11 nucleotides line up with TRBD1. The receptor was derived from a woman aged 30 to 39 who had recovered from COVID-19. The sample was PBMCs or T cells enriched from blood (not recorded which). In DNA, the CDR3 is TGCGCCAGCAGTGGGACAGGGGGCCGGAACGAGCAGTACTTC. Translating gives CASSGTGGRNEQYF.